This is a list of T cell receptor beta chains from one sample in a study of T-cell reconstitution after alpha-beta-depleted transplantation in children. MiXCR, run by TCRdb on the PCR reads, gives a single entry per CDR3 protein. The sample has hundreds of thousands of distinct CDR3 sequences, about 10% seen once. This material consisted of PBMCs, taken before TCRalphabeta/CD19-depleted stem cell transplant. Source of these receptors: a child under 10 years old with inherited bone marrow failure, due to receive a stem cell transplant. CDR3s include the opening cysteine and the closing phenylalanine or tryptophan. The order of the fields is CDR3 protein, CDR3 DNA, clone size, D gene, J gene, CDR3 length, V gene. D genes are given only for firm matches. The size field is filled for only some rows; it gives once, few, many or a size class.

CDR3aa: CSARPVSWGTEAFF
CDR3nt: TGCAGTGCTAGACCCGTCTCGTGGGGCACTGAAGCTTTCTTT
abundance: many
d_gene: -
j_gene: TRBJ1-1
len: 14
v_gene: TRBV20-1

CDR3aa: CASSQPVQGLHTGELFF
CDR3nt: TGCGCCAGCAGCCAACCAGTACAGGGGCTACACACCGGGGAGCTGTTTTTT
abundance: many
d_gene: TRBD1
j_gene: TRBJ2-2
len: 17
v_gene: TRBV4-3

CDR3aa: CASSRERGRNYEQYF
CDR3nt: TGCGCCAGCAGCCGCGAACGGGGCCGGAACTACGAGCAGTACTTC
abundance: many
d_gene: -
j_gene: TRBJ2-7
len: 15
v_gene: TRBV4-3

CDR3aa: CSASASPSGLTDTQYF
CDR3nt: TGCAGTGCTAGTGCCTCGCCTAGCGGCCTCACAGATACGCAGTATTTT
abundance: -
d_gene: TRBD2
j_gene: TRBJ2-3
len: 16
v_gene: TRBV20-1

CDR3aa: CATSDPRDRGRETQYF
CDR3nt: TGTGCCACCAGTGATCCCCGGGACAGGGGGCGAGAGACCCAGTATTTC
abundance: many
d_gene: TRBD1
j_gene: TRBJ2-5
len: 16
v_gene: TRBV24-1

CDR3aa: CASTTWPEDRGGGYGYTF
CDR3nt: TGCGCCAGCACCACGTGGCCCGAGGACAGGGGTGGAGGCTATGGCTACACCTTC
abundance: many
d_gene: TRBD1
j_gene: TRBJ1-2
len: 18
v_gene: TRBV5-1

CDR3aa: CSARAGTGGMEAFF
CDR3nt: TGCAGTGCTAGAGCCGGGACAGGGGGCATGGAAGCTTTCTTT
abundance: many
d_gene: TRBD1
j_gene: TRBJ1-1
len: 14
v_gene: TRBV20-1

CDR3aa: CASSQEGIRDRVYEQYF
CDR3nt: TGCGCCAGCAGCCAAGAGGGGATACGGGATAGGGTCTACGAGCAGTACTTC
abundance: many
d_gene: -
j_gene: TRBJ2-7
len: 17
v_gene: TRBV4-3

CDR3aa: CASSLRALTDTQYF
CDR3nt: TGCGCCAGCAGCCTGCGGGCCCTCACAGATACGCAGTATTTT
abundance: few
d_gene: -
j_gene: TRBJ2-3
len: 14
v_gene: TRBV4-3

CDR3aa: CASSPTTFGVAGNEQFF
CDR3nt: TGTGCCAGCAGCCCGACGACATTCGGGGTGGCGGGGAATGAGCAGTTCTTC
abundance: many
d_gene: -
j_gene: TRBJ2-1
len: 17
v_gene: TRBV7-9

CDR3aa: CASSQELQYSSIYF
CDR3nt: TGCGCCAGCAGCCAAGAACTCCAATACAGCTCTATATACTTC
abundance: many
d_gene: -
j_gene: TRBJ2-5
len: 14
v_gene: TRBV4-3

CDR3aa: CASAKPVGGLYEQYF
CDR3nt: TGTGCCAGCGCAAAACCGGTGGGGGGCCTTTACGAGCAGTACTTC
abundance: many
d_gene: -
j_gene: TRBJ2-7
len: 15
v_gene: TRBV12-3/TRBV12-4

CDR3aa: CASSQTGVHTQYF
CDR3nt: TGTGCCAGCAGCCAAACCGGGGTTCATACGCAGTATTTT
abundance: many
d_gene: -
j_gene: TRBJ2-3
len: 13
v_gene: TRBV5-5

CDR3aa: CASSHTQGREQYF
CDR3nt: TGCGCCAGCAGCCACACACAGGGGCGGGAGCAGTACTTC
abundance: many
d_gene: TRBD1
j_gene: TRBJ2-7
len: 13
v_gene: TRBV4-1

CDR3aa: CASSFTGTGIDTQYF
CDR3nt: TGTGCCAGCAGCTTTACCGGGACAGGGATAGATACGCAGTATTTT
abundance: many
d_gene: TRBD1
j_gene: TRBJ2-3
len: 15
v_gene: TRBV7-2

CDR3aa: CASSLPRGGSSHEQYF
CDR3nt: TGCGCCAGCAGCTTGCCACGGGGGGGGAGCAGCCACGAGCAGTACTTC
abundance: -
d_gene: TRBD2
j_gene: TRBJ2-7
len: 16
v_gene: TRBV5-1

CDR3aa: CSGRTGTREAFF
CDR3nt: TGCAGCGGACGGACCGGGACACGGGAAGCTTTCTTT
abundance: many
d_gene: -
j_gene: TRBJ1-1
len: 12
v_gene: TRBV29-1

CDR3aa: CASSQGGNDRTYGYTF
CDR3nt: TGTGCCAGCAGCCAGGGGGGGAACGACAGGACCTATGGCTACACCTTC
abundance: many
d_gene: TRBD1
j_gene: TRBJ1-2
len: 16
v_gene: TRBV7-2

CDR3aa: CSARDHFDTGELFF
CDR3nt: TGCAGTGCTAGAGATCACTTCGACACCGGGGAGCTGTTTTTT
abundance: many
d_gene: -
j_gene: TRBJ2-2
len: 14
v_gene: TRBV20-1

CDR3aa: CATSRGWGTNTEAFF
CDR3nt: TGTGCCACCAGCAGAGGATGGGGAACCAACACTGAAGCTTTCTTT
abundance: many
d_gene: -
j_gene: TRBJ1-1
len: 15
v_gene: TRBV15

CDR3aa: CASSQLAGGITDTQYF
CDR3nt: TGCGCCAGCAGCCAATTAGCGGGAGGAATTACAGATACGCAGTATTTT
abundance: many
d_gene: TRBD2
j_gene: TRBJ2-3
len: 16
v_gene: TRBV4-3

CDR3aa: CAISESRGSALYTGELFF
CDR3nt: TGTGCCATCAGTGAGTCGAGGGGGAGTGCATTGTACACCGGGGAGCTGTTTTTT
abundance: many
d_gene: -
j_gene: TRBJ2-2
len: 18
v_gene: TRBV10-3

CDR3aa: CASSMRGTGSTEQFF
CDR3nt: TGTGCCAGTAGTATGCGCGGGACAGGGAGTACTGAGCAGTTCTTC
abundance: -
d_gene: TRBD1
j_gene: TRBJ2-1
len: 15
v_gene: TRBV19

CDR3aa: CASSFAGNTEAFF
CDR3nt: TGCGCCAGCAGCTTCGCAGGTAACACTGAAGCTTTCTTT
abundance: many
d_gene: -
j_gene: TRBJ1-1
len: 13
v_gene: TRBV5-1

CDR3aa: CASSQDFFGTGAYTEAFF
CDR3nt: TGCGCCAGCAGCCAAGATTTCTTCGGGACAGGGGCCTACACTGAAGCTTTCTTT
abundance: few
d_gene: TRBD1
j_gene: TRBJ1-1
len: 18
v_gene: TRBV4-3

CDR3aa: CSARDPTSTSYNEQFF
CDR3nt: TGCAGTGCTAGAGATCCCACTAGCACCTCCTACAATGAGCAGTTCTTC
abundance: many
d_gene: -
j_gene: TRBJ2-1
len: 16
v_gene: TRBV20-1

CDR3aa: CASSQVQGTDTQYF
CDR3nt: TGCGCCAGCAGCCAGGTACAGGGAACAGATACGCAGTATTTT
abundance: many
d_gene: -
j_gene: TRBJ2-3
len: 14
v_gene: TRBV4-3

CDR3aa: CSASGAGASSYNEQFF
CDR3nt: TGCAGTGCTAGTGGAGCGGGGGCCAGCTCCTACAATGAGCAGTTCTTC
abundance: many
d_gene: TRBD2
j_gene: TRBJ2-1
len: 16
v_gene: TRBV20-1

CDR3aa: CASSLGGTGYTEAFF
CDR3nt: TGCGCCAGCAGCTTGGGAGGGACAGGATACACTGAAGCTTTCTTT
abundance: -
d_gene: TRBD1
j_gene: TRBJ1-1
len: 15
v_gene: TRBV5-1

CDR3aa: CASRLTGVHYEQYF
CDR3nt: TGTGCCAGCAGGCTAACAGGGGTCCATTACGAGCAGTACTTC
abundance: many
d_gene: TRBD1
j_gene: TRBJ2-7
len: 14
v_gene: TRBV28

CDR3aa: CASSLFPLGGEKNIQYF
CDR3nt: TGCGCCAGCAGCTTATTCCCCCTAGGCGGTGAAAAAAACATTCAGTACTTC
abundance: many
d_gene: -
j_gene: TRBJ2-4
len: 17
v_gene: TRBV5-1

CDR3aa: CAANWGGNTGELFF
CDR3nt: TGTGCGGCCAATTGGGGGGGAAACACCGGGGAGCTGTTTTTT
abundance: few
d_gene: TRBD2
j_gene: TRBJ2-2
len: 14
v_gene: TRBV19

CDR3aa: CSVAGQGVRAFF
CDR3nt: TGCAGCGTCGCCGGACAGGGGGTCAGAGCTTTCTTT
abundance: many
d_gene: TRBD1
j_gene: TRBJ1-1
len: 12
v_gene: TRBV29-1

CDR3aa: CASSPGLGSTGELFF
CDR3nt: TGTGCCAGCAGCCCGGGACTTGGATCCACCGGGGAGCTGTTTTTT
abundance: many
d_gene: -
j_gene: TRBJ2-2
len: 15
v_gene: TRBV9

CDR3aa: CASSPGTHSLQETQYF
CDR3nt: TGTGCCAGCTCACCAGGGACGCACTCCCTTCAAGAGACCCAGTACTTC
abundance: -
d_gene: -
j_gene: TRBJ2-5
len: 16
v_gene: TRBV18

CDR3aa: CAISEGLAGIGYEQYF
CDR3nt: TGTGCCATCAGTGAGGGGCTAGCGGGAATAGGGTACGAGCAGTACTTC
abundance: many
d_gene: TRBD2
j_gene: TRBJ2-7
len: 16
v_gene: TRBV10-3

CDR3aa: CASSFGRTSGGDGNQPQHF
CDR3nt: TGTGCCAGCAGTTTTGGGAGAACTTCAGGGGGCGATGGCAATCAGCCCCAGCATTTT
abundance: once
d_gene: TRBD1
j_gene: TRBJ1-5
len: 19
v_gene: TRBV12-3/TRBV12-4

CDR3aa: CASSLGGDPYEQYF
CDR3nt: TGTGCCAGCAGTCTCGGCGGAGACCCCTACGAGCAGTACTTC
abundance: many
d_gene: -
j_gene: TRBJ2-7
len: 14
v_gene: TRBV27

CDR3aa: CASSLRLAYEQYF
CDR3nt: TGTGCCAGCAGCCTACGTCTAGCCTACGAGCAGTACTTC
abundance: many
d_gene: -
j_gene: TRBJ2-7
len: 13
v_gene: TRBV12-3/TRBV12-4

CDR3aa: CASSLAMNTQYF
CDR3nt: TGTGCCAGCAGCTTAGCGATGAATACGCAGTATTTT
abundance: many
d_gene: -
j_gene: TRBJ2-3
len: 12
v_gene: TRBV7-2

CDR3aa: CSVAWNRGRGETQYF
CDR3nt: TGCAGCGTTGCATGGAATCGGGGGCGCGGGGAGACCCAGTACTTC
abundance: -
d_gene: -
j_gene: TRBJ2-5
len: 15
v_gene: TRBV29-1

CDR3aa: CASSQDILGTRGEKLFF
CDR3nt: TGTGCCAGCAGCCAAGATATATTAGGGACCCGCGGCGAAAAACTGTTTTTT
abundance: once
d_gene: -
j_gene: TRBJ1-4
len: 17
v_gene: TRBV3-1

CDR3aa: CASRDGGNTEAFF
CDR3nt: TGCGCCAGCAGAGATGGAGGGAACACTGAAGCTTTCTTT
abundance: many
d_gene: -
j_gene: TRBJ1-1
len: 13
v_gene: TRBV5-1

CDR3aa: CASSSGGREPDYEQYF
CDR3nt: TGTGCCAGCAGCTCTGGGGGGCGGGAGCCTGACTACGAGCAGTACTTC
abundance: many
d_gene: -
j_gene: TRBJ2-7
len: 16
v_gene: TRBV7-2

CDR3aa: CASSGEVGSLGTDTQYF
CDR3nt: TGTGCCAGCAGCGGCGAAGTGGGCAGCTTGGGGACAGATACGCAGTATTTT
abundance: few
d_gene: -
j_gene: TRBJ2-3
len: 17
v_gene: TRBV5-6

CDR3aa: CASRTVAGTSYEQYF
CDR3nt: TGCGCCAGCAGGACGGTAGCGGGTACCTCCTACGAGCAGTACTTC
abundance: many
d_gene: TRBD2
j_gene: TRBJ2-7
len: 15
v_gene: TRBV4-1

CDR3aa: CASSQEGTVGVGGELFF
CDR3nt: TGTGCCAGCAGCCAAGAAGGGACGGTAGGGGTGGGCGGGGAGCTGTTTTTT
abundance: -
d_gene: -
j_gene: TRBJ2-2
len: 17
v_gene: TRBV4-2

CDR3aa: CASSFPTLEQYF
CDR3nt: TGTGCCAGCAGTTTTCCTACTCTCGAGCAGTACTTC
abundance: many
d_gene: -
j_gene: TRBJ2-7
len: 12
v_gene: TRBV28

CDR3aa: CSVGTPFQETQYF
CDR3nt: TGCAGCGTGGGGACACCCTTCCAAGAGACCCAGTACTTC
abundance: many
d_gene: -
j_gene: TRBJ2-5
len: 13
v_gene: TRBV29-1

CDR3aa: CSVGEAATGLSQAFF
CDR3nt: TGCAGCGTTGGAGAGGCCGCGACAGGGTTGAGTCAGGCTTTCTTT
abundance: many
d_gene: TRBD1
j_gene: TRBJ1-1
len: 15
v_gene: TRBV29-1